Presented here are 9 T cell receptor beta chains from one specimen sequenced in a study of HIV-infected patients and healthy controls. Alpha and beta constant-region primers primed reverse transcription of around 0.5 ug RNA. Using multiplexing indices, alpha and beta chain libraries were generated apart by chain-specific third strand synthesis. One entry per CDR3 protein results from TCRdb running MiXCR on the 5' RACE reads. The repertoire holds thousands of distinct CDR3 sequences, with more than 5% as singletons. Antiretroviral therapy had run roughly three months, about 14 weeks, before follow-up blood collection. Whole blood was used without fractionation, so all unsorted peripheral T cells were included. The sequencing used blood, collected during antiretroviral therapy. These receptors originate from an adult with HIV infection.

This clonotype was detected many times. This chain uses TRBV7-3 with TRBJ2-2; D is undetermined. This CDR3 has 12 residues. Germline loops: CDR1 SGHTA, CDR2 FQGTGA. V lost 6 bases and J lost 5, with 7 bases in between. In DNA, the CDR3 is TGTGCCAGCAGATCCTTTACCGGGGAGCTGTTTTTT. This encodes CASRSFTGELFF.

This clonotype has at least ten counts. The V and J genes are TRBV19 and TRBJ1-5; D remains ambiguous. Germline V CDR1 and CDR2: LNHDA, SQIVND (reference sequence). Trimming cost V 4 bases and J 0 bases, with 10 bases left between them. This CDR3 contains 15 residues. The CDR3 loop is CASSRSILSNQPQHF. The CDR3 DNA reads TGTGCCAGTAGTAGGTCCATCCTTAGCAATCAGCCCCAGCATTTT.

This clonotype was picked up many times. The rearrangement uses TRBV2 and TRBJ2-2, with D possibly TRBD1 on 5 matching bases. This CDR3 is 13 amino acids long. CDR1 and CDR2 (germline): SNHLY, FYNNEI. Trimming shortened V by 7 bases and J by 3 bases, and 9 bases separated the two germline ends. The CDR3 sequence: CASTGLDTGELFF. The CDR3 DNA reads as TGTGCCAGCACAGGGCTAGACACCGGGGAGCTGTTTTTT. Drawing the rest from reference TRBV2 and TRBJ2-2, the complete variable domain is EPEVTQTPSHQVTQMGQEVILRCVPISNHLYFYWYRQILGQKVEFLVSFYNNEISEKSEIFDDQFSVERPDGSNFTLKIRSTKLEDSAMYFCASTGLDTGELFFGEGSRLTVL.

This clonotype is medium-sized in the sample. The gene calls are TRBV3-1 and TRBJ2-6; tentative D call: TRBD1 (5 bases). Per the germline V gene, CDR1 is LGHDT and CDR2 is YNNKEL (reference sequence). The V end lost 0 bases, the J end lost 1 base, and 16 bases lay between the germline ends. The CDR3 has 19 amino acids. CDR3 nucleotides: TGTGCCAGCAGCCAAGATAGTTCGGACATCCCTTCTGGGGCCAACGTCCTGACTTTC. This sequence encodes CASSQDSSDIPSGANVLTF. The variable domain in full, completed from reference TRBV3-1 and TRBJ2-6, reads DTAVSQTPKYLVTQMGNDKSIKCEQNLGHDTMYWYKQDSKKFLKIMFSYNNKELIINETVPNRFSPKSPDKAHLNLHINSLELGDSAVYFCASSQDSSDIPSGANVLTFGAGSRLTVL.

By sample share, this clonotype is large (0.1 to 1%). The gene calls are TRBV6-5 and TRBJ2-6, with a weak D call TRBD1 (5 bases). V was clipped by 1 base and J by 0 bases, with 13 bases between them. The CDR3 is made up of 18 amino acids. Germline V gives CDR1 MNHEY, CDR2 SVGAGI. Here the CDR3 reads CASSYFTGTISGANVLTF. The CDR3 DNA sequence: TGTGCCAGCAGTTACTTTACAGGAACCATCTCTGGGGCCAACGTCCTGACTTTC.

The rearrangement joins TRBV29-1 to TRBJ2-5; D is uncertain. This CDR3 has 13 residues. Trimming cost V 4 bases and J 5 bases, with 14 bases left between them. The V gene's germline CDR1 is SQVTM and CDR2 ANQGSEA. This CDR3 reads CSVGPRLSETQYF. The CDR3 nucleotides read TGCAGCGTTGGCCCACGGCTAAGCGAGACCCAGTACTTC.

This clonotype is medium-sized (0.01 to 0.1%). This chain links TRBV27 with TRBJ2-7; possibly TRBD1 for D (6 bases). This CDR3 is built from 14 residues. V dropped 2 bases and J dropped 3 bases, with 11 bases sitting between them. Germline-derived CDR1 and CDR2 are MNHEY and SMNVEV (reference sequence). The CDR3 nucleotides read TGTGCCAGCAGTTTAAACAGGGATTACTACGAGCAGTACTTC. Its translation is CASSLNRDYYEQYF.

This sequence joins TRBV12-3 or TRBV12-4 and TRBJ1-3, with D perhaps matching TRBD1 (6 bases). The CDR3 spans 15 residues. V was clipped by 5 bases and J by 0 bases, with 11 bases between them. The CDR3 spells CASSHTGHSGNTIYF. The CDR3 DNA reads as TGTGCCAGCAGTCACACAGGGCACTCTGGAAACACCATATATTTT.

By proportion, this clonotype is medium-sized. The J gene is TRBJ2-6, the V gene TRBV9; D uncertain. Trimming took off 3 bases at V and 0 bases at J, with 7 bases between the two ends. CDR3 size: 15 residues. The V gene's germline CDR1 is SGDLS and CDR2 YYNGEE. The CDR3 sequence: CASSAWSSGANVLTF. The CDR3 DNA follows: TGTGCCAGCAGCGCCTGGAGCTCTGGGGCCAACGTCCTGACTTTC.